Reported below is one TCR beta chain. The specificity of this receptor is unknown. Base qualities are not recorded, but no much larger clone differs from it by a single base. This entry belongs to a study of T cell responses to AZD1222 COVID-19 vaccine listed by TCRdb under 2021. In terms of the full investigation: TCR sequencing covered more than 230 trial participants: about 210 given two doses of AZD1222 and about 26 given two doses of MenACWY control vaccine. Trial participants were enrolled by age into subgroups of 18-55, 56-69 and 70-plus years, and about 150, 27 and 61 TCR-sequenced participants, respectively, were included in these subgroups.

The time point label here, explained by the study, means: baseline before first vaccination. The treatment or condition label of this sample denotes: meningococcal conjugate vaccine given as trial control. Vaccinee samples were obtained from the UK trials COV001 and COV002, which included a single-blind randomized controlled phase 2/3 trial of AZD1222 (ChAdOx1 nCoV-19) in healthy adults. For TCRbeta chain sequencing, PBMC samples were collected from trial participants at day 0 and at day 28 after the second dose. Overall study results and their limits: In the small 56-69-year group, the increase in depth fell short of significance, most likely because of low power. After two AZD1222 doses, spike-specific TCR breadth and depth were significantly higher than at day 0 and than in MenACWY recipients. The whole spike protein was spanned by vaccine-associated CD4 TCRs, and dominant responses were seen in regions 160-218 and 743-854. Conclusions about previously exposed vaccinees were limited because only six AZD1222 recipients were SARS-CoV-2 seropositive at baseline. Participants were mostly white British, with more females than males. The authors suggested clonal diversity may have been underestimated. Because no samples from the day 14 peak response were available, repertoires could be characterized only after the peak T cell response. Epitopes outside the regions mutated in the B.1.351 and B.1.1.7 variants were reportedly recognized by nearly half of the unique spike-specific TCRs.

As encoded in the germline V gene (reference sequence), CDR1 is SGHKS while CDR2 is YYEKEE. Clipping removes 4 bases from V and 8 bases from J, with 10 as the unmatched junction base count. Spanning cysteine to phenylalanine, the CDR3 consists of 15 amino acids. The kept DNA is CDR3 alone, 45 bases in frame from the first base. The CDR3 regions of human TCRbeta chains were analyzed by immunosequencing. The source study handled its data this way. TCRs in the repertoires were compared against a reference library of SARS-CoV-2-specific TCRs that had been generated with the MIRA antigen-specificity platform. Breadth meant the fraction of unique TCRs that were SARS-CoV-2-associated, whereas depth meant the fraction of total T cells that were SARS-CoV-2-associated. Using the MIRA data, each spike-specific TCR was mapped to the spike region that the TCR reacts to and placed in a CD4 or CD8 class. Log10-transformed breadth and depth values were compared by one-way ANOVA with Sidak's multiple comparisons tests. TCRdb limited this immuneACCESS table to in-frame rearrangements with V and J called. A share of clones is missing; checked studies link under half to unresolved V genes, and the rest is unexplained. V, J and clone size are taken as reported in that table, and D and trimming were inferred from the DNA itself. Across this sample there are under 100,000 clones, with approximately 90% seen only once. The top ten hold 6% to 8.5% of the sample.

The chain couples TRBV5-5 to TRBJ2-3; 10 bases in the junction line up with TRBD2. This specimen consisted of peripheral blood, obtained on day 0 of MenACWY control vaccination. The origin of this receptor is an adult in good health. The CDR3 in this case is CASSPSGGSAGTQYF. The nucleotide sequence reads TGTGCCAGCAGCCCTAGCGGGGGAAGTGCGGGTACGCAGTATTTT.